Listed below are T cell receptor beta chains from one sample, sequenced in a study of CD8+ T cells in alopecia areata. TCRdb keeps only in-frame clones here, not all; method: immunoSEQ multiplex PCR. Here the sample spans around 200,000 clones, roughly 61% being singletons. The sample was CD8+ T cells sorted from blood, taken at week 24, from a patient treated with tofacitinib. All receptors come from a human donor with alopecia areata. Each CDR3 is given with its conserved first and last residue. The D gene is left open where the match is weak. Rows give clone size only sometimes, using once, few, many, or a class for an expanded clone.

DNA	CDR3	J	V	D	size
TGCGCCAGCAGTGACTTTTTGGCGCGTAATTCACCCCTCCACTTT	CASSDFLARNSPLHF	TRBJ1-6	TRBV10-2	NA	once
TGTGCCAGCAGCCCACTAGCGGATTCTCCCAATGAGCAGTTCTTC	CASSPLADSPNEQFF	TRBJ2-1	TRBV5-6	TRBD2	NA
TGTGCCAGCAGCGGGAGGACTAGCGGAAACACAGATACGCAGTATTTT	CASSGRTSGNTDTQYF	TRBJ2-3	TRBV9	TRBD2	NA
TGCGCCAGCCGGGGGAACACTGAAGCTTTCTTT	CASRGNTEAFF	TRBJ1-1	TRBV5-1	NA	once
TGCGCCAGCAGCCAAAAACGGTCTGGGGCCAACGTCCTGACTTTC	CASSQKRSGANVLTF	TRBJ2-6	TRBV5-1	NA	NA
TGTGCCTGGGGTGGCTACACCTTC	CAWGGYTF	TRBJ1-2	TRBV30	NA	NA
TGCAGCGTTGATGGAGGGGCCGGGGAGCTGTTTTTT	CSVDGGAGELFF	TRBJ2-2	TRBV29-1	NA	NA
TGTGCCAGCAGCTCAGGGGGGTCCCCTAACTATGGCTACACCTTC	CASSSGGSPNYGYTF	TRBJ1-2	TRBV13	TRBD1	NA
TGTGCCATCAGACTCAACAGGTCGGGTTTTGTCTATGGCTACACCTTC	CAIRLNRSGFVYGYTF	TRBJ1-2	TRBV10-3	NA	NA
TGCGCCAGCAGCTTGGGACCTCAGGAGGATCAGCCCCAGCATTTT	CASSLGPQEDQPQHF	TRBJ1-5	TRBV5-1	NA	NA
TGCAGCGTTGAAGAAGGGGTCGGGGAGGACTCCTACAATGAGCAGTTCTTC	CSVEEGVGEDSYNEQFF	TRBJ2-1	TRBV29-1	NA	NA
TGCGCCAGCAGCTTGGGAGAGGGCAGCAATCAGCCCCAGCATTTT	CASSLGEGSNQPQHF	TRBJ1-5	TRBV5-1	NA	NA
TGTGCCAGCAGCCCACCCACCCCCCGAACGACTAGCGGGGGCACAGATACGCAGTATTTT	CASSPPTPRTTSGGTDTQYF	TRBJ2-3	TRBV7-6	TRBD2	few
TGCGCCAGCAGCGGAACGGGACAGGGGGAAGAGAAGTATGGCTACACCTTC	CASSGTGQGEEKYGYTF	TRBJ1-2	TRBV5-1	TRBD1	NA
TGCGCCAGCAGCTTGGGGCGGTCCAATGAGCAGTTCTTC	CASSLGRSNEQFF	TRBJ2-1	TRBV5-1	NA	few
TGCAGCGTTGAAGTGTTTACAGGGGCCCAGGAATCCTATGGCTACACCTTC	CSVEVFTGAQESYGYTF	TRBJ1-2	TRBV29-1	TRBD1	NA
TGTGCCAGTGGACAGCCCCAGCATTTT	CASGQPQHF	TRBJ1-5	TRBV6-5	NA	NA
TGTGCCAGCTTGGAGGTCGGGTTCCTTTCCTACGAGCAGTACTTC	CASLEVGFLSYEQYF	TRBJ2-7	TRBV2	NA	NA
TGTGCCATTAGCGGGGAGGTCACAGATACGCAGTATTTT	CAISGEVTDTQYF	TRBJ2-3	TRBV10-3	TRBD2	few
TGTGCGATAGCCGGGAGTGCTGAAAAACTGTTTTTT	CAIAGSAEKLFF	TRBJ1-4	TRBV30	NA	NA
TGTGCCAGCAGCCCCCCAGGGGTTCAGCCCCAGCATTTT	CASSPPGVQPQHF	TRBJ1-5	TRBV7-9	NA	few
TGTGCCAGCAGCTTAGAAGTGACGAAAAACATTCAGTACTTC	CASSLEVTKNIQYF	TRBJ2-4	TRBV13	NA	once
TGTGCCAGCAGCCCCAGGACCGCTCTGGAGCAGTTCTTC	CASSPRTALEQFF	TRBJ2-1	TRBV7-9	NA	few
TGTGCCACCAGCAGAGAGAGCGGGGGGGCAAATGAGCAGTTCTTC	CATSRESGGANEQFF	TRBJ2-1	TRBV15	TRBD2	NA
TGTGCCAGCAGCGTAGCGAACAGGATGAACACTGAAGCTTTCTTT	CASSVANRMNTEAFF	TRBJ1-1	TRBV9	NA	NA
TGTGCCACCAGCAGAACGACGGGTTCCTACGAGCAGTACTTC	CATSRTTGSYEQYF	TRBJ2-7	TRBV15	NA	once
TGTGCCAGCGGGAGTGGCTATGGCTACACCTTC	CASGSGYGYTF	TRBJ1-2	TRBV27	NA	NA
TGTGCCTGGGAGGCCTCCTGGGAGCAGTACTTC	CAWEASWEQYF	TRBJ2-7	TRBV30	NA	once
TGTGCTAGCACCTTGGGGGCAGGGGATGAGACCCAGTACTTC	CASTLGAGDETQYF	TRBJ2-5	TRBV7-7	NA	medium-sized
TGTGCCAGCAGGTTGGGGAACACTGAAGCTTTCTTT	CASRLGNTEAFF	TRBJ1-1	TRBV6-5	NA	NA
TGTGCCACCAGCGGCACAGTTTACCCTTACGAGCAGTACTTC	CATSGTVYPYEQYF	TRBJ2-7	TRBV15	NA	NA
TGTGCCAGCAGCTTAAGCTTCAGTACCGGGGAGCTGTTTTTT	CASSLSFSTGELFF	TRBJ2-2	TRBV7-9	NA	few
TGTGCCAGCAGTGAAGGGACTTGGGACACTGAAGCTTTCTTT	CASSEGTWDTEAFF	TRBJ1-1	TRBV2	NA	NA
TGCGCCAGCAGCGCCGGGACAGGGGCTACCTACGAGCAGTACTTC	CASSAGTGATYEQYF	TRBJ2-7	TRBV5-1	TRBD1	NA
TGCGCCAGCAGCTTGGTTGGGCAGGGCAGCTCCTACGAGCAGTACTTC	CASSLVGQGSSYEQYF	TRBJ2-7	TRBV5-1	NA	NA
TGTGCCAGCAGCGGATTACAGTTGGTGGGCGATACGCAGTATTTT	CASSGLQLVGDTQYF	TRBJ2-3	TRBV9	NA	few
TGCGCCAGCAGCTTTAGACAGGGCGCGTACGAGCAGTACTTC	CASSFRQGAYEQYF	TRBJ2-7	TRBV5-1	TRBD1	NA
TGTGCCAGCAAACCTCAGGGGAATAGCAATCAGCCCCAGCATTTT	CASKPQGNSNQPQHF	TRBJ1-5	TRBV7-2	NA	NA
TGTGCCAGCAGCCACCGGGACAGGGTTTACGAGCAGTACTTC	CASSHRDRVYEQYF	TRBJ2-7	TRBV7-9	TRBD1	once
TGCAGCGGCACGACAGAGAACTACGAGCAGTACTTC	CSGTTENYEQYF	TRBJ2-7	TRBV29-1	NA	few
TGCAGCGTTGAAGATCCAACGGATAGCAATCAGCCCCAGCATTTT	CSVEDPTDSNQPQHF	TRBJ1-5	TRBV29-1	NA	few
TGCGCCAGCAGGCAAAGGGGGCCCACCCCCAATCAGCCCCAGCATTTT	CASRQRGPTPNQPQHF	TRBJ1-5	TRBV4-1	TRBD1	NA
TGCAGCGTTGTGGACAGTAGCAATCAGCCCCAGCATTTT	CSVVDSSNQPQHF	TRBJ1-5	TRBV29-1	NA	few
TGTGCCAGCAGCGTAGATGTGAACACTGAAGCTTTCTTT	CASSVDVNTEAFF	TRBJ1-1	TRBV9	NA	NA
TGTGCCAGCAGCGCCGACTACGAGCAGTACTTC	CASSADYEQYF	TRBJ2-7	TRBV13	NA	few
TGCGCCAGCAGCTTGATTGTAGGGATTGATGAGCAGTTCTTC	CASSLIVGIDEQFF	TRBJ2-1	TRBV5-1	NA	NA
TGTGCCAGCAGCTTAAAGGCCGACAGAACCGGGCATGGCTACACCTTC	CASSLKADRTGHGYTF	TRBJ1-2	TRBV7-9	NA	NA
TGTGCCAGTAGTATCGTCGGCAGTAACTACGAGCAGTACTTC	CASSIVGSNYEQYF	TRBJ2-7	TRBV19	NA	NA
TGTGCCAGCAGCGCATACAGAGCCGGGCGTGAGCAGTTCTTC	CASSAYRAGREQFF	TRBJ2-1	TRBV9	NA	once